A single sample is the source of the 9 T cell receptor beta chains below, sequenced in a study of blood T cell repertoires in COVID-19 (dated by TCRdb to about 2020). The method behind the library was the immunoSEQ multiplex PCR assay. TCRdb's version of the immuneACCESS table is confined to in-frame rearrangements and falls short of the full clone set. An unresolved V gene accounts for under half of the shortfall where checked; the remainder is of unknown origin. Counted in this sample were roughly 310,000 clones; 88% of them appeared once. The ten largest clones capture 4% of the sample. Sequenced material: peripheral blood. These receptors were collected from a woman between 45 and 60 years old with active or convalescent COVID-19.

This chain uses TRBV19 with TRBJ2-7; 8 bases are a match to TRBD1. The CDR3 consists of 13 residues. Germline lookup yields CDR1 LNHDA and CDR2 SQIVND (reference sequence). The ends lost 5 bases at V and 1 base at J; junction bases unmatched: 1. CDR3 coding DNA: TGTGCCAGTAGTGGGACAGGATCCTACGAGCAGTACTTC. Amino acid sequence: CASSGTGSYEQYF.

The V gene is TRBV6-1, the J gene TRBJ2-7; 8 bases map to TRBD2. The CDR3 extends over 16 amino acids. V dropped 3 bases and J dropped 0; count of bases not matched to a gene: 7. Germline-derived CDR1 and CDR2 are MNHNS and SASEGT. Here the CDR3 DNA reads TGTGCCAGCAGTGAGTGGACTAGCCCTGACTCCTACGAGCAGTACTTC. The encoded protein is CASSEWTSPDSYEQYF.

The chain combines TRBV12-5 with TRBJ2-1; D might be TRBD1 (5 bases). Trimming left V 2 bases short and J 0 bases short, with 14 bases between. This CDR3 comprises 17 residues. Germline V gene lookup returns CDR1 LGHNT and CDR2 FRNRAP. The DNA for the CDR3 is TGTGCTAGTGGTTTGTACCGTGGGGCGAGCTCCTACAATGAGCAGTTCTTC. Residues: CASGLYRGASSYNEQFF. The variable domain in full, with the rest retrieved from reference TRBV12-5 and TRBJ2-1, is DARVTQTPRHKVTEMGQEVTMRCQPILGHNTVFWYRQTMMQGLELLAYFRNRAPLDDSGMPKDRFSAEMPDATLATLKIQPSEPRDSAVYFCASGLYRGASSYNEQFFGPGTRLTVL.

The V gene is TRBV6-5, the J gene TRBJ2-5; 10 bases are a match to TRBD2. The length of the CDR3 is 14 residues. The ends lost 4 bases at V and 5 bases at J; junction bases unmatched: 4. The germline V gene encodes CDR1 MNHEY and CDR2 SVGAGI. DNA for the CDR3: TGTGCCAGCAGTTTTAGCGGGAGGCCCGAGACCCAGTACTTC. Protein sequence: CASSFSGRPETQYF.

The rearrangement joins TRBV19 to TRBJ2-4; 9 nucleotides align to TRBD2. This CDR3 region has 17 residues. CDR1 is LNHDA, CDR2 SQIVND, per germline (reference sequence). V lost 8 bases, J lost 2 bases, and 13 bases stayed unmatched. CDR3 sequence (DNA): TGTGCCAGTGATCCTGGGGCGGGAGGGTATCCCAAAAACATTCAGTACTTC. Protein sequence: CASDPGAGGYPKNIQYF. Full variable domain (remainder filled in from reference TRBV19 and TRBJ2-4): DGGITQSPKYLFRKEGQNVTLSCEQNLNHDAMYWYRQDPGQGLRLIYYSQIVNDFQKGDIAEGYSVSREKKESFPLTVTSAQKNPTAFYLCASDPGAGGYPKNIQYFGAGTRLSVL.

J is TRBJ1-1 and V is TRBV7-9; D gene unclear. The V gene's germline CDR1 is SEHNR and CDR2 FQNEAQ (reference sequence). This CDR3 comprises 15 residues. V gave up 5 bases and J gave up 1 base, with 14 bases separating them. CDR3 DNA: TGTGCCAGCAGCCAAAATTATGACAAGAACACTGAAGCTTTCTTT. Its translation is CASSQNYDKNTEAFF.

The rearrangement links TRBV7-2 to TRBJ2-7; TRBD1 agrees at 9 bases. With 5 bases clipped from V and 2 bases from J, the junction kept 7 bases outside the gene matches. Looked up from germline, CDR1 is SGHTA and CDR2 is FQGNSA. The CDR3 length is 15 residues. The CDR3 DNA follows: TGTGCCAGCAGCCTAACAGGGGGCGTAGCCTACGAGCAGTACTTC. As protein: CASSLTGGVAYEQYF.

The rearrangement joins TRBV30 to TRBJ2-1; 13 nucleotides align to TRBD2. The length of the CDR3 is 13 residues. The V gene end was trimmed by 3 bases and the J gene end by 7 bases; junction bases not matched to a gene: 0. CDR1 and CDR2 from the germline V gene are GTSNPN and SVGIG (reference sequence). The CDR3 DNA reads as TGTGCCTGGAGGACTAGCGGGAGGAATGAGCAGTTCTTC. Translation gives CAWRTSGRNEQFF.

This chain uses TRBV5-8 with TRBJ1-5; TRBD1 aligns across 9 bases. Germline V lookup: CDR1 SGHTS, CDR2 YDEGEE. V shed 1 base, J shed 6 bases, and the junction held 11 bases outside the gene matches. The CDR3 contains 17 residues. This CDR3 is CASSLRQGEGIGQPQHF. CDR3 DNA: TGTGCCAGCAGCTTGAGACAGGGGGAGGGAATTGGTCAGCCCCAGCATTTT. The complete variable domain, with remaining parts taken from reference TRBV5-8 and TRBJ1-5, reads EAGVTQSPTHLIKTRGQQATLRCSPISGHTSVYWYQQALGLGLQFLLWYDEGEERNRGNFPPRFSGRQFPNYSSELNVNALELEDSALYLCASSLRQGEGIGQPQHFGDGTRLSIL.